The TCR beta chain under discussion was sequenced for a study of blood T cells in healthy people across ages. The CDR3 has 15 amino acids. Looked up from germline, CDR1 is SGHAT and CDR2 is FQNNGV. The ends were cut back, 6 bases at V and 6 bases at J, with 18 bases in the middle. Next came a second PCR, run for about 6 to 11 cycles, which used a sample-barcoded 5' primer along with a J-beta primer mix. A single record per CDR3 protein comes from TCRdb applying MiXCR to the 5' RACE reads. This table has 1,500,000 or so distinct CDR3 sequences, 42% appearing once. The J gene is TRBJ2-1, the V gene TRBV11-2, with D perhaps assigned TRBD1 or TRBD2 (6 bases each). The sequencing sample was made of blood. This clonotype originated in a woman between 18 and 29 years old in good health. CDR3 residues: CASRGVRGPLNEQFF. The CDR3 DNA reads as TGTGCCAGCAGGGGGGTCCGGGGGCCCCTCAATGAGCAGTTCTTC.